The next 30 T cell receptor beta chains were all read from a single sample in a study. TCRdb analysed the 5' RACE reads with MiXCR anew, one entry per CDR3 protein. Of some 45,000 distinct CDR3 sequences listed, around 28% are singletons. The sequenced sample consisted of naive CD4+ T cells sorted from blood. Subset denoted: naive CD4+ T cells, CD4+CD45RA+CD25-. The receptors here all came from a female donor with breast cancer.

This clonotype showed up just a few times. The CDR3 region has the DNA TGCGCCAGCAGCCGTGGGGGTGCGGAGGCCCAGTACTTC. This codes for CASSRGGAEAQYF. J is TRBJ2-5 and V is TRBV4-1; D is perhaps TRBD1 or TRBD2 (5 bases each). Germline CDR1 MGHRA, CDR2 YSYEKL. The CDR3 length is 13 residues. V lost 4 bases to trimming and J lost 9 bases, with 15 bases between them.

This clonotype appeared a few times. The CDR3 here is CASSLYRDRYYEQYF. CDR3 bases: TGTGCCAGCAGTTTATATCGGGACAGGTACTACGAGCAGTACTTC. This sequence joins TRBV12-3 or TRBV12-4 and TRBJ2-7; 8 bases match TRBD1. J was trimmed by 3 bases and V by 2 bases; bases with no gene match: 6. CDR3 size: 15 residues.

The chain links TRBV12-3 or TRBV12-4 to TRBJ2-1; either TRBD1 or TRBD2 may fit D (5 bases each). CDR3 size: 14 residues. V lost 3 bases to trimming and J lost 8 bases, with 14 bases between them. CDR3 coding DNA: TGTGCCAGCAGTTTCGCAGGGAGTCGGGATGAGCAGTTCTTC. Protein product: CASSFAGSRDEQFF.

There are a few counts of this clonotype. An end of the junction does not agree with germline; a read error may underlie this. This rearrangement joins TRBV7-2 to TRBJ1-2; a weak D match, TRBD1 (6 bases). The CDR3 loop spans 14 amino acids. Germline V gives CDR1 SGHTA, CDR2 FQGNSA. In DNA, the CDR3 is TGTGCCAGCAGGTATAACCGGGACATAGGTGGCCACACCTTC. Encoded protein: CASRYNRDIGGHTF.

This clonotype was counted once. The V and J genes are TRBV7-3 and TRBJ2-1, with unresolved D. Trimming shortened V by 5 bases and J by 5 bases, and 16 bases separated the two germline ends. The CDR3 contains 15 residues. In germline, CDR1 is SGHTA, CDR2 FQGTGA. The CDR3, as DNA: TGTGCCAGCAGCCATCTCGGACGTAAAAACAATGAGCAGTTCTTC. This gives the protein CASSHLGRKNNEQFF.

This clonotype has a count of ten or more. The chain carries TRBV7-2 and TRBJ2-1; 10 bases agree with TRBD2. This CDR3 has 18 amino acids. Germline values: CDR1 SGHTA, CDR2 FQGNSA. With 5 bases clipped from V and 0 bases from J, the junction kept 10 bases outside the gene matches. CDR3 sequence: CASSPRTSGISSYNEQFF. CDR3 nucleotides: TGTGCCAGCAGCCCCCGAACTAGCGGGATCAGCTCCTACAATGAGCAGTTCTTC.

The chain joins TRBV5-6 to TRBJ2-3, with 8 bases lining up with TRBD1. Germline V lookup: CDR1 SGHDT, CDR2 YYEEEE. The CDR3 is 16 amino acids. J was trimmed by 5 bases and V by 4 bases; bases with no gene match: 12. CDR3 region: CASSHTGGNTIDTQYF. The CDR3 nucleotides read TGTGCCAGCAGCCATACAGGGGGAAACACGATAGATACGCAGTATTTT.

This rearrangement joins TRBV4-3 to TRBJ1-4; no reliable D call. The CDR3 runs to 14 residues. Trimming removed 2 bases from V and 10 bases from J, with 14 bases in between. Germline V gives CDR1 LGHNA, CDR2 YSLEER. CDR3 in DNA: TGCGCCAGCAGCCAAAGGAGCTATGTCGGAAAACTGTTTTTT. This encodes CASSQRSYVGKLFF.

This clonotype was recorded a few times. This chain joins TRBV20-1 and TRBJ2-2; 9 bases are shared with TRBD2. J gave up 4 bases and V 1 base, and 4 bases lay outside the gene matches. Germline CDR1 is DFQATT and CDR2 is SNEGSKA (reference sequence). The CDR3 spans 15 residues. DNA for the CDR3: TGCAGTGCTAGAGCCGGGACTAGCCTCACCGGGGAGCTGTTTTTT. This sequence encodes CSARAGTSLTGELFF.

This clonotype was picked up a small number of times. The chain recombines TRBV12-3 or TRBV12-4 with TRBJ2-7; 8 positions agree with TRBD1. The CDR3 has 14 amino acids. The V gene end was trimmed by 6 bases and the J gene end by 6 bases; junction bases not matched to a gene: 10. CDR3 coding DNA: TGTGCCAGCAGCTATGGGACAGGTCTCGGCGAGCAGTACTTC. Protein sequence: CASSYGTGLGEQYF.

This clonotype has a handful of counts. The V call is TRBV20-1, the J call TRBJ2-1, with TRBD2 matching 8 bases. The CDR3 is 13 residues long. Losses at the gene ends were 5 bases for V and 7 bases for J; bases not matched to a gene: 7. Germline CDR1 is DFQATT and CDR2 is SNEGSKA (reference sequence). The CDR3 spells CSAEAGERNEQFF. The CDR3 DNA is TGCAGTGCTGAAGCGGGAGAAAGAAATGAGCAGTTCTTC.

The rearrangement links TRBV11-2 to TRBJ2-7, with 10 bases aligning to TRBD2. Germline V gives CDR1 SGHAT, CDR2 FQNNGV. The CDR3 runs 21 residues. V lost 3 bases, J lost 2 bases, and 22 bases stayed unmatched. The CDR3 spells CASSLDTQRGFTSGTTYEQYF. CDR3 nucleotide sequence: TGTGCCAGCAGCTTGGATACCCAAAGGGGATTCACTAGCGGGACTACCTACGAGCAGTACTTC.

V usage is TRBV20-1 and J usage is TRBJ2-2; 11 nucleotides align to TRBD1. CDR1 and CDR2 from the germline V gene are DFQATT and SNEGSKA (reference sequence). V lost 5 bases and J lost 7; bases outside the gene matches: 9. The CDR3 has 15 residues. CDR3 in DNA: TGCAGTGCTCTACCGGGACAGGGGGGAGGCGGGGAGCTGTTTTTT. Translation: CSALPGQGGGGELFF.

The V and J genes are TRBV28 and TRBJ2-7, with D possibly being TRBD1 (5 bases). The germline V gene has CDR1 MDHEN and CDR2 SYDVKM. V gave up 6 bases and J gave up 6 bases, with 21 bases separating them. This CDR3 is 15 amino acids long. The CDR3 DNA reads as TGTGCCAGCAGAGGCCGTAGGGGATCTAGGGGCGAGCAGTACTTC. Its protein product is CASRGRRGSRGEQYF.

The gene calls are TRBV20-1 and TRBJ1-2, with 9 positions matching TRBD1. This CDR3 has 11 amino acids. Germline V gene lookup returns CDR1 DFQATT and CDR2 SNEGSKA (reference sequence). Trimming removed 6 bases from V and 8 bases from J; junction bases left unmatched: 4. CDR3 sequence: CSADRGGGYTF. The CDR3, as DNA: TGCAGTGCGGACAGGGGCGGCGGCTACACCTTC.

The chain combines TRBV20-1 with TRBJ2-7; possibly TRBD2 for D (6 bases). From germline, CDR1 is DFQATT and CDR2 SNEGSKA (reference sequence). The germline V and J ends were trimmed by 3 bases and 4 bases, with 13 bases remaining between them. CDR3 size: 13 residues. CDR3 sequence reads: CSARLVGGYEQYF. In DNA form, the CDR3 reads TGCAGTGCTAGGCTCGTGGGGGGATACGAGCAGTACTTC.

There are a few counts of this clonotype. This chain connects TRBV7-9 to TRBJ2-1; D is ambiguous. The CDR3 loop spans 17 amino acids. Germline CDR1 is SEHNR and CDR2 is FQNEAQ (reference sequence). Deletions cut 0 bases from V and 1 base from J, with 13 bases between. The CDR3 nucleotides are TGTGCCAGCAGCTTAGCGCGGTCGAGGAAATCCTACAATGAGCAGTTCTTC. Protein sequence: CASSLARSRKSYNEQFF. Combining the CDR3 with reference TRBV7-9 and TRBJ2-1 gives the whole variable domain DTGVSQNPRHKITKRGQNVTFRCDPISEHNRLYWYRQTLGQGPEFLTYFQNEAQLEKSRLLSDRFSAERPKGSFSTLEIQRTEQGDSAMYLCASSLARSRKSYNEQFFGPGTRLTVL.

In this sample, this clonotype turned up a few times. This chain links TRBV7-3 with TRBJ2-4, with D possibly being TRBD2 (6 bases). Trimming stripped 3 bases from V and 0 bases from J, with 15 bases between. CDR3 length equals 17 residues. Germline CDR1 is SGHTA and CDR2 is FQGTGA. The CDR3 DNA reads TGTGCCAGCAGCTTGGGGTCAGAGGGACTAGCCAAAAACATTCAGTACTTC. This encodes CASSLGSEGLAKNIQYF.

The chain combines TRBV13 with TRBJ2-1; a weak D match, TRBD1 (6 bases). This CDR3 is built from 16 residues. V gave up 8 bases and J gave up 11 bases, with 28 bases separating them. Germline CDR1 and CDR2: PRHDT and FYEKMQ (reference sequence). The chain's CDR3 is CASASSTEIYGTKQFF. Written as DNA, the CDR3 is TGTGCCAGCGCGTCCAGCACAGAGATTTACGGGACAAAGCAGTTCTTC.

As concerns this clonotype: A junction boundary mismatches the germline segment, possibly from a read error. This chain joins TRBV28 and TRBJ1-1; TRBD1 matches 9 bases. The CDR3 runs to 14 residues. Per germline, CDR1 MDHEN and CDR2 SYDVKM. In DNA form, the CDR3 reads TGTGCCAGCAGTCCAGGACAGGGGATAACTGGAGCTTTCTTT. Translating gives CASSPGQGITGAFF.

The chain is built from TRBV12-3 or TRBV12-4 and TRBJ1-6; a possible D gene is TRBD1 (5 bases). Trimming took 1 base from V and 10 from J, leaving 11 bases between them. The CDR3 extends over 14 amino acids. The CDR3 protein is CASSLGRVGSPLHF. The CDR3 region has the DNA TGTGCCAGCAGTTTAGGCAGGGTAGGATCACCCCTCCACTTT.

This clonotype was recorded once. The chain couples TRBV7-2 to TRBJ1-5; tentative D call: TRBD1 (6 bases). Germline V gene data show CDR1 as SGHTA and CDR2 as FQGNSA. V was clipped by 0 bases and J by 1 base, with 10 bases between them. The CDR3 has 16 residues. This CDR3 is CASSLATGWSNQPQHF. Here the CDR3 DNA reads TGTGCCAGCAGCTTAGCGACAGGATGGAGCAATCAGCCCCAGCATTTT.

For this clonotype: At one end, the junction sequence differs from germline, possibly due to a read error. The genes are TRBV7-9 and TRBJ2-7, with unresolved D. The V gene's germline CDR1 is SEHNR and CDR2 FQNEAQ (reference sequence). The CDR3 consists of 12 residues. Written as DNA, the CDR3 is TGTGCCAGCAGCTTACCCTCCCACGAGCAGTACTTC. This sequence encodes CASSLPSHEQYF.

About this clonotype: A junction end diverges from the germline sequence, so it may reflect a read error. The V call is TRBV6-1, the J call TRBJ1-2, with 8 bases identical to TRBD1. Germline loops: CDR1 MNHNS, CDR2 SASEGT. This CDR3 contains 18 residues. CDR3 sequence: CARSEARQGATRGYGYTF. Here the CDR3 DNA reads TGTGCCAGAAGTGAAGCACGCCAGGGGGCGACTAGAGGCTATGGCTACACCTTC.

The chain recombines TRBV5-1 with TRBJ1-4; 8 nucleotides agree with TRBD1. CDR1 and CDR2 (germline): SGHRS, YFSETQ. CDR3 length: 18 residues. Losses at the gene ends were 2 bases for V and 1 base for J; bases not matched to a gene: 10. The CDR3 region is CASSFQTGEFRTNEKLFF. CDR3 nucleotide sequence: TGCGCCAGCAGCTTTCAGACAGGGGAGTTTCGAACTAATGAAAAACTGTTTTTT.

This chain links TRBV9 with TRBJ1-5; D is unresolved. This CDR3 comprises 15 residues. Per germline, CDR1 SGDLS and CDR2 YYNGEE. The V end lost 1 base, the J end lost 1 base, and 9 bases lay between the germline ends. The CDR3 loop reads CASSVMKGSNQPQHF. In DNA, the CDR3 is TGTGCCAGCAGCGTAATGAAAGGGAGCAATCAGCCCCAGCATTTT.

This clonotype has ten or more counts. V gene TRBV20-1 combines with J gene TRBJ2-1; TRBD1 agrees at 9 bases. The CDR3 contains 12 residues. Germline loops: CDR1 DFQATT, CDR2 SNEGSKA (reference sequence). Trimming took 4 bases from V and 6 from J; bases not matched to a gene: 1. The CDR3 region is CSATTGGNEQFF. The CDR3 DNA sequence: TGCAGTGCTACGACAGGGGGCAATGAGCAGTTCTTC.

This clonotype was detected only a few times. V usage is TRBV5-1 and J usage is TRBJ2-2; 10 nucleotides line up with TRBD2. V shed 4 bases and J 2 bases; nucleotides not matched to a gene: 11. CDR3 length equals 18 residues. Germline V CDR1 and CDR2: SGHRS, YFSETQ. CDR3 residues: CASSPGLAGVINTGELFF. The CDR3 DNA reads TGCGCCAGCAGCCCTGGGCTAGCGGGAGTTATTAACACCGGGGAGCTGTTTTTT.

This clonotype is classed as medium-sized (0.01 to 0.1%). The V gene is TRBV3-1, the J gene TRBJ1-1, with a weak D call TRBD1 (6 bases). The CDR3 contains 14 residues. Trimming cost V 0 bases and J 4 bases, with 9 bases left between them. CDR1 and CDR2 from the germline V gene are LGHDT and YNNKEL (reference sequence). The CDR3 DNA sequence: TGTGCCAGCAGCCAAGACGGGGGCGGCACTGAAGCTTTCTTT. This translates into CASSQDGGGTEAFF.

Note on this clonotype: Germline and junction disagree at one end, which may indicate a read error. The gene calls are TRBV24-1 and TRBJ2-6; D perhaps matches TRBD1 (6 bases). Germline V gene lookup returns CDR1 KGHDR and CDR2 SFDVKD. This CDR3 region has 14 residues. Here the CDR3 reads CATSSRAGANVLSF. The CDR3 DNA reads as TGTGCCACCAGTTCCAGGGCAGGGGCCAACGTCCTGTCTTTC.